This TCR beta chain was identified during a study of chemoradiotherapy in HPV16-positive cancers. General observations from the study: Functional assays defining HPV-specific T cells used only a couple of HPV16-positive patients.

For this clone: Its antigen remains unidentified.

Only in-frame clones appear in the TCRdb table, and some are missing; sequencing was by immunoSEQ multiplex PCR. The sample lists roughly 20,000 clones, roughly 82% occurring once. CDR1 is LNHDA and CDR2 is SQIVND in the germline V gene (reference sequence). V shed 3 bases and J shed 2 bases, with 10 bases lying between them. The CDR3 is 14 residues long. The TCR comes from a human donor with HPV-associated anogenital cancer. The chain carries TRBV19 and TRBJ1-2; the D gene is possibly TRBD1 (5 bases). Sequencing was performed on blood, taken from a patient who underwent chemoradiotherapy. The CDR3 loop reads CASSMARANYGYTF. CDR3 DNA sequence: TGTGCCAGTAGTATGGCCAGGGCCAACTATGGCTACACCTTC.